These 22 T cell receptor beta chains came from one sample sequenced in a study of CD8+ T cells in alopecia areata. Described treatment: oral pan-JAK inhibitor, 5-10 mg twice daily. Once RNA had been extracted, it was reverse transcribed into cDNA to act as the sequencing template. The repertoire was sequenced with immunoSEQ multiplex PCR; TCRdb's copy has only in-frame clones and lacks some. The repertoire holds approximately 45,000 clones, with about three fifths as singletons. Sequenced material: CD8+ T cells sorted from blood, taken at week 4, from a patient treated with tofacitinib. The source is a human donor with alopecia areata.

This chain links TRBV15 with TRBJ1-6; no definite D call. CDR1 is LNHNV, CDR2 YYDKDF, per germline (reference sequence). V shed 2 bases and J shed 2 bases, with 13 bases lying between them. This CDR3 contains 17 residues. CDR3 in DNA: TGTGCCACCAGCAGACGTCAGGCCGGAGCCTATAATTCACCCCTCCACTTT. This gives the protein CATSRRQAGAYNSPLHF.

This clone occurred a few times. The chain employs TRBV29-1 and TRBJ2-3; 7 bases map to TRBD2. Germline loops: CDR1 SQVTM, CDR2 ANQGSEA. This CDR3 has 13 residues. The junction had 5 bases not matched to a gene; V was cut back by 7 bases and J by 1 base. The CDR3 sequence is CSAYAGGTDTQYF. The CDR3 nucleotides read TGCAGCGCCTACGCGGGAGGCACAGATACGCAGTATTTT.

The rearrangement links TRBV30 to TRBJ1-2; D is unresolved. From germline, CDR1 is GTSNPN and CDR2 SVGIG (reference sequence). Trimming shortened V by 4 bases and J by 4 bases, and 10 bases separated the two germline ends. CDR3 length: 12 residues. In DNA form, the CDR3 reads TGTGCCTGGACCCACGGCAGCTATGGCTACACCTTC. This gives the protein CAWTHGSYGYTF.

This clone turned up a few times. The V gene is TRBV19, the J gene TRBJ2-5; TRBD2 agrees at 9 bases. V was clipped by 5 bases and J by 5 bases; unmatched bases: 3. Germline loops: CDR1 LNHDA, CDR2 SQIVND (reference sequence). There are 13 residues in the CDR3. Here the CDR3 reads CASSPLAGETQYF. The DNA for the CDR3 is TGTGCCAGTAGTCCTCTAGCGGGGGAGACCCAGTACTTC.

The chain's CDR3 is CSVEKGSATQYF. The CDR3 DNA sequence: TGCAGCGTTGAAAAGGGGTCAGCCACGCAGTATTTT. The chain is built from TRBV29-1 and TRBJ2-3; a possible D gene is TRBD1 (5 bases). Trimming shortened V by 2 bases and J by 9 bases, and 12 bases separated the two germline ends. The CDR3 is 12 residues long. The V gene's germline CDR1 is SQVTM and CDR2 ANQGSEA.

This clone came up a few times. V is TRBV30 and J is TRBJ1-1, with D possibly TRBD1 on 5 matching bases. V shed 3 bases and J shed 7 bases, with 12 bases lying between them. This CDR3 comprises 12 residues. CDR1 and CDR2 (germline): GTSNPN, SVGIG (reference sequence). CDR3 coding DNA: TGTGCCTGGAGCCCCGGGACTCATGAAGCTTTCTTT. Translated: CAWSPGTHEAFF. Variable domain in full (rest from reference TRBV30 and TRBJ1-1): SQTIHQWPATLVQPVGSPLSLECTVEGTSNPNLYWYRQAAGRGLQLLFYSVGIGQISSEVPQNLSASRPQDRQFILSSKKLLLSDSGFYLCAWSPGTHEAFFGQGTRLTVV.

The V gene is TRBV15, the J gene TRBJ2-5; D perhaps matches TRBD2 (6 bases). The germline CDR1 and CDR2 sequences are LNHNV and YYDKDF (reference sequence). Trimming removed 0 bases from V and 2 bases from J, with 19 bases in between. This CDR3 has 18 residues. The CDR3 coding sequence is TGTGCCACCAGCAGAGATCATAGTGGTGCGGGGAGGCAAGAGACCCAGTACTTC. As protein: CATSRDHSGAGRQETQYF. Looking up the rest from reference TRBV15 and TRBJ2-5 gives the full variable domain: DAMVIQNPRYQVTQFGKPVTLSCSQTLNHNVMYWYQQKSSQAPKLLFHYYDKDFNNEADTPDNFQSRRPNTSFCFLDIRSPGLGDTAMYLCATSRDHSGAGRQETQYFGPGTRLLVL.

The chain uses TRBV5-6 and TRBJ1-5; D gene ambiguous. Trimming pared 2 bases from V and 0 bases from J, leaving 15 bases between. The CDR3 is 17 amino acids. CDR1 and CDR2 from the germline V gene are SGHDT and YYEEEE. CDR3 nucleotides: TGTGCCAGCAGCTTCAAGGGTTGGGTCTTTAGCAATCAGCCCCAGCATTTT. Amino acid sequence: CASSFKGWVFSNQPQHF.

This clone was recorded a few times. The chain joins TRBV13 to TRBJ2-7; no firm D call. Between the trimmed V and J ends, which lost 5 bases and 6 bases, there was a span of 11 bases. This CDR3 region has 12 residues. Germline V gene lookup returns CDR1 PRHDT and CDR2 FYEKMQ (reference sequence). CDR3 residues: CASSRNNGEQYF. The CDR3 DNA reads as TGTGCCAGCAGCCGAAATAACGGCGAGCAGTACTTC.

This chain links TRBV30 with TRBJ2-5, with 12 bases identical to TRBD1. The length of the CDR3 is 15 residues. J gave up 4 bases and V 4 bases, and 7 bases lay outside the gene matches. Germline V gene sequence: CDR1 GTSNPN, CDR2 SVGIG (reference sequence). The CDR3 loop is CAWTYGTGGGETQYF. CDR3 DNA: TGTGCCTGGACCTACGGGACAGGGGGCGGAGAGACCCAGTACTTC.

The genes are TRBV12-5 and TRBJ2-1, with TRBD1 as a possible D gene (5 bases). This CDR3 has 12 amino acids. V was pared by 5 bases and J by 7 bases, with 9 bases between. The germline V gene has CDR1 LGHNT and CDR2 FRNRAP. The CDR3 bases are TGTGCTAGTGGTCCCAGGGTGAATGAGCAGTTCTTC. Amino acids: CASGPRVNEQFF. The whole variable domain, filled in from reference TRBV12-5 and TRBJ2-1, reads DARVTQTPRHKVTEMGQEVTMRCQPILGHNTVFWYRQTMMQGLELLAYFRNRAPLDDSGMPKDRFSAEMPDATLATLKIQPSEPRDSAVYFCASGPRVNEQFFGPGTRLTVL.

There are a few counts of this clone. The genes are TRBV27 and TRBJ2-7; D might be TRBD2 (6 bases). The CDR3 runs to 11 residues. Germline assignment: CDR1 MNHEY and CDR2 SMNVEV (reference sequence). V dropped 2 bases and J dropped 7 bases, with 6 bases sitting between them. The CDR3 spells CASSLAGEQYF. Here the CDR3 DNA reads TGTGCCAGCAGTTTAGCGGGGGAGCAGTACTTC.

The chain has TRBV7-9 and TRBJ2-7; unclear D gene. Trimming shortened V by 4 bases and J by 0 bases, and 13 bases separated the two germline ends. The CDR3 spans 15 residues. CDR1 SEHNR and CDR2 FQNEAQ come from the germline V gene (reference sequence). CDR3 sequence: CASSSIDPISYEQYF. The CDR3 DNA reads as TGTGCCAGCAGCTCCATTGATCCGATCTCCTACGAGCAGTACTTC.

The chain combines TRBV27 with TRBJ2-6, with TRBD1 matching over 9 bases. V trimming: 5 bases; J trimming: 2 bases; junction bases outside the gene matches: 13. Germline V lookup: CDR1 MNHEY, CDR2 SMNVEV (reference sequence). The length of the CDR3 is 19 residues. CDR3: CASSLQGDREWAGANVLTF. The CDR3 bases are TGTGCCAGCAGTCTCCAAGGGGACAGGGAATGGGCTGGGGCCAACGTCCTGACTTTC.

This CDR3 is CASTVSGGIYNEQFF. The CDR3 DNA reads TGTGCCAGCACCGTTAGCGGGGGGATATACAATGAGCAGTTCTTC. V is TRBV7-2 and J is TRBJ2-1, with 10 bases lining up with TRBD2. CDR1 SGHTA and CDR2 FQGNSA come from the germline V gene. The CDR3 is made up of 15 amino acids. V dropped 7 bases and J dropped 4; count of bases not matched to a gene: 7.

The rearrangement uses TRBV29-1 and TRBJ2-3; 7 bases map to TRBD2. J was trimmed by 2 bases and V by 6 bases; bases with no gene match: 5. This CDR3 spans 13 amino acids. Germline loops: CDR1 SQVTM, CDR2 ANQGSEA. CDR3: CSVLAEITDTQYF. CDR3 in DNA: TGCAGCGTCCTAGCGGAAATCACAGATACGCAGTATTTT.

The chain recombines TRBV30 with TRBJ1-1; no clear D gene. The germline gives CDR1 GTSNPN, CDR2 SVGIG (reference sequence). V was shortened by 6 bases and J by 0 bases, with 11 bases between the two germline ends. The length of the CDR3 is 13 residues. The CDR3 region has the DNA TGTGCCTGCTCAAGAAGTTTGAACACTGAAGCTTTCTTT. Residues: CACSRSLNTEAFF.

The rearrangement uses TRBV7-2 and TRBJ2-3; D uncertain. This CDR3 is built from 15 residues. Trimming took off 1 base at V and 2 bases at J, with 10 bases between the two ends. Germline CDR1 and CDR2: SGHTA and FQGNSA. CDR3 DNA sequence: TGTGCCAGCAGCTTAGGGGAAATAATCACAGATACGCAGTATTTT. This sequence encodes CASSLGEIITDTQYF.

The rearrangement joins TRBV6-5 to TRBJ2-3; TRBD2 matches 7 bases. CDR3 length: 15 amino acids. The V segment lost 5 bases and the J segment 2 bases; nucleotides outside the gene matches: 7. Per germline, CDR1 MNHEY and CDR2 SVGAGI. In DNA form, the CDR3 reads TGTGCCAGCAGTCCGTCTAGCGGCCACACAGATACGCAGTATTTT. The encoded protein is CASSPSSGHTDTQYF.

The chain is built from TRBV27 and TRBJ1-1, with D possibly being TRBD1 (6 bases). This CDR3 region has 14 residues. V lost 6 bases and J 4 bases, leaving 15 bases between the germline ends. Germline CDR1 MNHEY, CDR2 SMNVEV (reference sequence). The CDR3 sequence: CASRQSRGGTEAFF. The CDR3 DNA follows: TGTGCCAGCAGGCAATCCAGGGGTGGCACTGAAGCTTTCTTT.

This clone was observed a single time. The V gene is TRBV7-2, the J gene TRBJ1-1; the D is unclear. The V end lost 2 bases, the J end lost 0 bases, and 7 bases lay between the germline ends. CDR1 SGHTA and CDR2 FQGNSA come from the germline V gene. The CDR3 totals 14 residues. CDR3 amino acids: CASSLLALNTEAFF. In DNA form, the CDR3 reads TGTGCCAGCAGCTTACTGGCCTTGAACACTGAAGCTTTCTTT.

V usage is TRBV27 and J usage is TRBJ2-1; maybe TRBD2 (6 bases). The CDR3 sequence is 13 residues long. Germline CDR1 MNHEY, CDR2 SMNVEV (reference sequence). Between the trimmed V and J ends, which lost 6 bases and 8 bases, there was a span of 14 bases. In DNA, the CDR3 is TGTGCCAGCAGCCCCGGGACTTTCTATGAGCAGTTCTTC. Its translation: CASSPGTFYEQFF.